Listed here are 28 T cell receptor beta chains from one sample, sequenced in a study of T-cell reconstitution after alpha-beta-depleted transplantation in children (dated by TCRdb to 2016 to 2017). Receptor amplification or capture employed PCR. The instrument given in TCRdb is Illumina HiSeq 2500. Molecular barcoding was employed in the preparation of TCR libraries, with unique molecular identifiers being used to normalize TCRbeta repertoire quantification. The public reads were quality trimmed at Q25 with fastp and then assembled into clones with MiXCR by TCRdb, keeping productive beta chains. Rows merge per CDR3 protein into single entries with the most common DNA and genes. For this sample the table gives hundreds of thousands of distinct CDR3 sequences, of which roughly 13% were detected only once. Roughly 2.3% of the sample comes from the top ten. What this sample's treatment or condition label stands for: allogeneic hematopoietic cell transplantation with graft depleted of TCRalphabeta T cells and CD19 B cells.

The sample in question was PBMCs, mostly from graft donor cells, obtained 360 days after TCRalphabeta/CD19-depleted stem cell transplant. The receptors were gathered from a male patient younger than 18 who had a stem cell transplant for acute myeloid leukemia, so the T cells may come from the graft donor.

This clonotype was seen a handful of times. The CDR3 DNA reads as TGCAGTGCTAGGCTGGGACTCCTCTACAATGAGCAGTTCTTC. Residues: CSARLGLLYNEQFF. The V and J genes are TRBV20-1 and TRBJ2-1, with a tentative D call TRBD2 (6 bases). This CDR3 contains 14 residues. CDR1 and CDR2 from the germline V gene are DFQATT and SNEGSKA (reference sequence). The V and J ends lost 3 bases and 3 bases respectively, with 12 bases between them.

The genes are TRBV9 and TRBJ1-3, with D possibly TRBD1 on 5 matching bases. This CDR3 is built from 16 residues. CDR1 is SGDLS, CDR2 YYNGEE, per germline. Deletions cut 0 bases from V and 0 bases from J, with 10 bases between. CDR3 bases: TGTGCCAGCAGCGTAGGTCAGGGTGACTCTGGAAACACCATATATTTT. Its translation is CASSVGQGDSGNTIYF.

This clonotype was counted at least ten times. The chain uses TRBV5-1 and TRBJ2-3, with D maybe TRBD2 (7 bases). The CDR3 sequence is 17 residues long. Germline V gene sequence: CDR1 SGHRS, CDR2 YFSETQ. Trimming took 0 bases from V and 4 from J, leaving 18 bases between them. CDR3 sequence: CASSLAAGASWSDTQYF. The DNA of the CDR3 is TGCGCCAGCAGCTTGGCCGCGGGGGCCTCATGGTCAGATACGCAGTATTTT.

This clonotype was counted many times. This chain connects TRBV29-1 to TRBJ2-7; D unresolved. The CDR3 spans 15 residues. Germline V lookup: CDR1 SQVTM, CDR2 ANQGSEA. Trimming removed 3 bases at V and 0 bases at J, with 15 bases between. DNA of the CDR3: TGCAGCGTTGAGATCAAGGATGCCAGCTCCTACGAGCAGTACTTC. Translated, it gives CSVEIKDASSYEQYF.

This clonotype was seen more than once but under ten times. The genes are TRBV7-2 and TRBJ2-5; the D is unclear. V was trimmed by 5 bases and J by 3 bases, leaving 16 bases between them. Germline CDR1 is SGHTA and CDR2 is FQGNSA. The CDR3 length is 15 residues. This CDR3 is CASSARVFGEETQYF. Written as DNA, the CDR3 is TGTGCCAGCAGCGCCCGGGTGTTCGGCGAAGAGACCCAGTACTTC.

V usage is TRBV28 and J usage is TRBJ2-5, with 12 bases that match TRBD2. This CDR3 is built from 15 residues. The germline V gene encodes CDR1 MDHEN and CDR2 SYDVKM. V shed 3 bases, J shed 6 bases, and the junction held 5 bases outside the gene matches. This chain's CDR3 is CASSLSTSGSQTQYF. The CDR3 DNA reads TGTGCCAGCAGTTTGTCGACTAGCGGGAGTCAGACCCAGTACTTC.

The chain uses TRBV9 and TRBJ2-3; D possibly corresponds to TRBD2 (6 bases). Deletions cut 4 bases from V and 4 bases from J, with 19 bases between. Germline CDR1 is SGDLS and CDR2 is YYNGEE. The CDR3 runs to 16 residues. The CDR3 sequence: CASSLIGTSRADTQYF. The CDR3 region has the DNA TGTGCCAGCAGCCTTATCGGGACTTCCAGGGCAGATACGCAGTATTTT.

Here the CDR3 DNA reads TGCAGTGCGGGGACAGCCTCCTCTGGGGCCAACGTCCTGACTTTC. Residues: CSAGTASSGANVLTF. This chain connects TRBV20-1 to TRBJ2-6, with 7 bases identical to TRBD1. Germline-derived CDR1 and CDR2 are DFQATT and SNEGSKA (reference sequence). The CDR3 spans 15 residues. V gave up 6 bases and J gave up 0 bases; unmatched junction bases: 5.

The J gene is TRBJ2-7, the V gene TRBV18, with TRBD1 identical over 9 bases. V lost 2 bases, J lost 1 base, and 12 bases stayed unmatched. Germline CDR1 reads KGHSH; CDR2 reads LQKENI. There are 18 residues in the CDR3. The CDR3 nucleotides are TGTGCCAGCTCACCATCAAGAGGAGGACAGGGGCGTTCCTACGAGCAGTACTTC. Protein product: CASSPSRGGQGRSYEQYF.

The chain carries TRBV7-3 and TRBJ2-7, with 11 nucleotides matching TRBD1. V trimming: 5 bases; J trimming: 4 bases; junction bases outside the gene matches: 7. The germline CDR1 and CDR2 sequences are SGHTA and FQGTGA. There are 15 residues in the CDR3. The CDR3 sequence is CASSPDGTGGYEQYF. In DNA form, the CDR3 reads TGTGCCAGCAGCCCGGACGGGACAGGGGGTTACGAGCAGTACTTC.

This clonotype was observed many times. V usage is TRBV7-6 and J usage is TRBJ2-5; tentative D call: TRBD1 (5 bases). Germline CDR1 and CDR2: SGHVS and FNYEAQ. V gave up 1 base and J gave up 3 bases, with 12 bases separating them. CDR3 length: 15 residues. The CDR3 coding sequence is TGTGCCAGCAGCTTAGTCAGACAGCGCGAAGAGACCCAGTACTTC. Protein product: CASSLVRQREETQYF.

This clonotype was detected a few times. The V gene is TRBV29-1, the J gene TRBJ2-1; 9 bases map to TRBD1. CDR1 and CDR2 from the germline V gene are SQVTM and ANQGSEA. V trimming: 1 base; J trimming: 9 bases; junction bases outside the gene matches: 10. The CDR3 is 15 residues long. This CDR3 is CSVEGLRDRVIEQFF. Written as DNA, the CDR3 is TGCAGCGTTGAAGGGTTGCGGGACAGGGTAATTGAGCAGTTCTTC.

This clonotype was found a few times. The CDR3 is CSVEVIAGTQRHEQFF. CDR3 nucleotide sequence: TGCAGCGTTGAAGTCATCGCCGGGACCCAGCGCCATGAGCAGTTCTTC. J is TRBJ2-1 and V is TRBV29-1; D may be TRBD1 or TRBD2 (5 bases each). Between the trimmed V and J ends, which lost 1 base and 8 bases, there was a span of 21 bases. Germline V CDR1 and CDR2: SQVTM, ANQGSEA. CDR3 size: 16 residues.

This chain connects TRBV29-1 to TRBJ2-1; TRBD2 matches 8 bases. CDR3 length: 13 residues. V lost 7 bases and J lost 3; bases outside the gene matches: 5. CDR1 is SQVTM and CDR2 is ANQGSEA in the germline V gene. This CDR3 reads CSAGTRRYNEQFF. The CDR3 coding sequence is TGCAGCGCAGGGACTAGACGCTACAATGAGCAGTTCTTC.

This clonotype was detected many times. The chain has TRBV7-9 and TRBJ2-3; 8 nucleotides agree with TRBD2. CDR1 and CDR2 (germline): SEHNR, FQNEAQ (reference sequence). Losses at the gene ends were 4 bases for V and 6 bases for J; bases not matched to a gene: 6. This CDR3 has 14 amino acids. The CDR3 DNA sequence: TGTGCCAGCAGCTCGGGTCGGGAGGGCGATACGCAGTATTTT. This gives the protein CASSSGREGDTQYF.

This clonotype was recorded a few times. The CDR3 DNA is TGTGCCAGCAGACCCACAGGGGACCCTTGGTATGGCTACACCTTC. Translating it yields CASRPTGDPWYGYTF. The chain joins TRBV12-3 or TRBV12-4 to TRBJ1-2, with 7 bases that match TRBD1. V was pared by 6 bases and J by 5 bases, with 12 bases of the junction left unmatched. This CDR3 has 15 amino acids.

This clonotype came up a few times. The CDR3 region is CASSEALAGVSGELFF. DNA for the CDR3: TGTGCCAGCAGTGAAGCACTAGCGGGAGTTTCCGGGGAGCTGTTTTTT. The chain has TRBV2 and TRBJ2-2, with TRBD2 matching 11 bases. Trimming cost V 0 bases and J 6 bases; bases outside gene matches: 3. This CDR3 contains 16 residues. Germline V CDR1 and CDR2: SNHLY, FYNNEI.

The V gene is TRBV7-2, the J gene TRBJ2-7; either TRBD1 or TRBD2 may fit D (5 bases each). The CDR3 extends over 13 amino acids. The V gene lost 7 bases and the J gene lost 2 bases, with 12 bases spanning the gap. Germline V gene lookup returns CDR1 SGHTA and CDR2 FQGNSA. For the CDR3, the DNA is TGTGCCAGCAACCGGGACGGAGCCTACGAGCAGTACTTC. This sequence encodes CASNRDGAYEQYF. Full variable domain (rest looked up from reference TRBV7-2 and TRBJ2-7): GAGVSQSPSNKVTEKGKDVELRCDPISGHTALYWYRQSLGQGLEFLIYFQGNSAPDKSGLPSDRFSAERTGGSVSTLTIQRTQQEDSAVYLCASNRDGAYEQYFGPGTRLTVT.

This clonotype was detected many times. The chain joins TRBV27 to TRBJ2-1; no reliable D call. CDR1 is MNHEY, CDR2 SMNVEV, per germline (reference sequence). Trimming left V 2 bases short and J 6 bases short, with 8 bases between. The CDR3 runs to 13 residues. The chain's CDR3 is CASSLGSSNEQFF. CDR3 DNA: TGTGCCAGCAGTTTAGGCAGCAGCAATGAGCAGTTCTTC.

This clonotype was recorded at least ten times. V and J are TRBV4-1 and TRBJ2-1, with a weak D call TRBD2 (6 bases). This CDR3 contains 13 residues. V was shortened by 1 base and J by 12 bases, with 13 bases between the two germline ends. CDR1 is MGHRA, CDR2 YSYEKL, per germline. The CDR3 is CASSQGFFSGQFF. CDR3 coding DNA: TGCGCCAGCAGCCAAGGGTTTTTTAGCGGGCAGTTCTTC.

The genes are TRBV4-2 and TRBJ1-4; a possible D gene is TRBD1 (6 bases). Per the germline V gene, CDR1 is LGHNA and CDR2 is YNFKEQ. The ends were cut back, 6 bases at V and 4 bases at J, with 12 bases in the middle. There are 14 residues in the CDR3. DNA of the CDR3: TGTGCCAGCAGTTTCGAACAGGGTAATGAAAAACTGTTTTTT. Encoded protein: CASSFEQGNEKLFF.

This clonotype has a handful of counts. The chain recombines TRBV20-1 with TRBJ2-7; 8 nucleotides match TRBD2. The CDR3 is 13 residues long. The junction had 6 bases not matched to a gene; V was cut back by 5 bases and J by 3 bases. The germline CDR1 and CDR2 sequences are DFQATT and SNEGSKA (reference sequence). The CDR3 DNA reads TGCAGTGCTGGGAGCGGGAGACTCTACGAGCAGTACTTC. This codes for CSAGSGRLYEQYF.

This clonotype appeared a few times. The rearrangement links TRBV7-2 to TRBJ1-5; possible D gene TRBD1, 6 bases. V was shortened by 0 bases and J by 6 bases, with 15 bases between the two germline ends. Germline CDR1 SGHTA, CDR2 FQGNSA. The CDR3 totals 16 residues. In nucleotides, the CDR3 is TGTGCCAGCAGCTTAGCCGGGGGGGCGCCGGTTCAGCCCCAGCATTTT. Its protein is CASSLAGGAPVQPQHF. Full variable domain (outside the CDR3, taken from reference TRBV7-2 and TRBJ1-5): GAGVSQSPSNKVTEKGKDVELRCDPISGHTALYWYRQSLGQGLEFLIYFQGNSAPDKSGLPSDRFSAERTGGSVSTLTIQRTQQEDSAVYLCASSLAGGAPVQPQHFGDGTRLSIL.

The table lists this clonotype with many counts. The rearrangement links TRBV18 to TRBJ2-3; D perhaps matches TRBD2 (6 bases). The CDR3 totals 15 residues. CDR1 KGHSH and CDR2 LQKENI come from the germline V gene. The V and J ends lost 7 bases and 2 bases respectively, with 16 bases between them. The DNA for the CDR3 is TGTGCCAGCTTCGCCGGAGGGGTAAACACAGATACGCAGTATTTT. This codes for CASFAGGVNTDTQYF. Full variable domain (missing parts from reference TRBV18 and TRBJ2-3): NAGVMQNPRHLVRRRGQEARLRCSPMKGHSHVYWYRQLPEEGLKFMVYLQKENIIDESGMPKERFSAEFPKEGPSILRIQQVVRGDSAAYFCASFAGGVNTDTQYFGPGTRLTVL.

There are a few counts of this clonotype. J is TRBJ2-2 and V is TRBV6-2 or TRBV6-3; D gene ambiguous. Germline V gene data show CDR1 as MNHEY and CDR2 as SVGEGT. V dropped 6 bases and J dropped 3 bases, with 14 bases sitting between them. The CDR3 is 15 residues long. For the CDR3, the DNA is TGTGCCAGCAGGAGGCACGAATCCTACACCGGGGAGCTGTTTTTT. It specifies CASRRHESYTGELFF.

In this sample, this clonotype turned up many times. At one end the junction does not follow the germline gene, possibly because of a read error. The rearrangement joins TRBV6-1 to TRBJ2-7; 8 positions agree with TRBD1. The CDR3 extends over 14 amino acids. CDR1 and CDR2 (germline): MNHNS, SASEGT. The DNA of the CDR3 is TGTGCCAGCAGGGAAGGACAGGGCTCCTACGAGCAGTACTTC. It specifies CASREGQGSYEQYF.

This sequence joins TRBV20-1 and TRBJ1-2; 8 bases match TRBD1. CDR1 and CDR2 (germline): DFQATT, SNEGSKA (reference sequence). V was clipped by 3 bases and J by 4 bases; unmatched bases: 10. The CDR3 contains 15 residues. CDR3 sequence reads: CSASAQRTGIYGYTF. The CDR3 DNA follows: TGCAGTGCTAGCGCTCAGAGGACAGGGATCTATGGCTACACCTTC.

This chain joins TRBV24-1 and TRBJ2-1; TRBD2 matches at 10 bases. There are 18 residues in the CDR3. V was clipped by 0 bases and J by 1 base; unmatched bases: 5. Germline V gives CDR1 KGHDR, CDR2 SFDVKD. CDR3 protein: CATSDLRPSGRSYNEQFF. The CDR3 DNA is TGTGCCACCAGTGATTTGAGACCTAGCGGGAGATCCTACAATGAGCAGTTCTTC.